This is a list of T cell receptor beta chains from one sample in a study of blood T cell repertoires in COVID-19. Some clones are missing from TCRdb's copy, which holds only in-frame ones; the method was immunoSEQ multiplex PCR. The profile covers over 200,000 clones, with about nine tenths appearing a single time and about 2.5% taken by the ten largest. The sample consisted of peripheral blood. These receptors were collected from a woman in her sixties with acute or convalescent COVID-19. Both conserved end residues are part of each CDR3. The order of the fields is clone size, D gene, V gene, J gene, CDR3 DNA, CDR3 protein. A D gene is named only where the DNA matches it firmly. The size entry is marked missing in some rows and otherwise reads once, few, many or a size class.

NA	NA	TRBV7-9	TRBJ1-3	TGTGCCAGCAGCTACCCTGGCAAAGGGGTAAACACCATATATTTT	CASSYPGKGVNTIYF
NA	TRBD1	TRBV28	TRBJ1-2	TGTGCCAGCAGCCAGCCGGGACAGCTCTATGGCTACACCTTC	CASSQPGQLYGYTF
NA	NA	TRBV5-6	TRBJ1-2	TGTGCCAGCAGCTTCACAGCCACACTCTATGGCTACACCTTC	CASSFTATLYGYTF
NA	TRBD2	TRBV2	TRBJ2-3	TGTGCCAGCAGACACCTAGCGGGGGGTAGCACAGATACGCAGTATTTT	CASRHLAGGSTDTQYF
NA	TRBD1	TRBV6-5	TRBJ2-7	TGTGCCAGCAGTTACGACAGGGCACCCGCCTACGAGCAGTACTTC	CASSYDRAPAYEQYF
NA	TRBD2	TRBV28	TRBJ2-7	TGTGCCAGCAGTCGGCTAGCGGGAGGCGAATACGAGCAGTACTTC	CASSRLAGGEYEQYF
NA	TRBD1	TRBV5-4	TRBJ1-2	TGTGCCAGCAGCCAGGGACAGGCTATCGGCTACACCTTC	CASSQGQAIGYTF
once	NA	TRBV5-4	TRBJ2-7	TGTGCCAGCAGCACCTCCGGGACTGCTTACGAGCAGTACTTC	CASSTSGTAYEQYF
NA	TRBD1	TRBV5-6	TRBJ2-7	TGTGCCAGCAGCTTCACAGGGGGGCGCTACGAGCAGTACTTC	CASSFTGGRYEQYF
NA	TRBD2	TRBV30	TRBJ2-7	TGTGCCTGGAGTCAAGGGACTAGCGGATACGAGCAGTACTTC	CAWSQGTSGYEQYF
once	TRBD1	TRBV6-5	TRBJ1-2	TGTGCCAGCAGAGGACAGGGGTGGGGTGGCTACACCTTC	CASRGQGWGGYTF
NA	NA	TRBV15	TRBJ1-3	TGTGCCACCAGCCTGTCCTACTCTGGAAACACCATATATTTT	CATSLSYSGNTIYF
NA	NA	TRBV7-9	TRBJ1-4	TGTGCCAGCAGCCAGGCCGCAACTAATGAAAAACTGTTTTTT	CASSQAATNEKLFF
NA	NA	TRBV7-3	TRBJ1-1	TGTGCCAGCAGCTTAAGCGCAGGGAACACTGAAGCTTTCTTT	CASSLSAGNTEAFF
NA	NA	TRBV29-1	TRBJ1-1	TGCAGCGTTGGTGACAGCTACACTGAAGCTTTCTTT	CSVGDSYTEAFF
NA	NA	TRBV5-8	TRBJ1-5	TGTGCCAGCAGCTTAACCGGGGTTTACAGCAATCAGCCCCAGCATTTT	CASSLTGVYSNQPQHF
NA	NA	TRBV7-6	TRBJ2-2	TGTGCCAGCAGCTTAAACACACAGGCGAGCGGGGAGCTGTTTTTT	CASSLNTQASGELFF
once	NA	TRBV7-2	TRBJ1-4	TGTGCCAGCAGCTCCACCGGGAGTAATGAAAAACTGTTTTTT	CASSSTGSNEKLFF
NA	NA	TRBV2	TRBJ2-1	TGTGCCAGCACCCTTAGTGCTACGAGTGAGCAGTTCTTC	CASTLSATSEQFF
NA	NA	TRBV24-1	TRBJ2-5	TGTGCCACCAGTGATCCGTCTCGCCCAGCGGGAGAGACCCAGTACTTC	CATSDPSRPAGETQYF
NA	TRBD1	TRBV6-5	TRBJ1-2	TGTGCCAGCAGTCTCGGACAGGGGGCAAAGTATGGCTACACCTTC	CASSLGQGAKYGYTF
once	NA	TRBV9	TRBJ2-1	TGTGCCAGCAGCGCGGAAGGACAGCACTACAATGAGCAGTTCTTC	CASSAEGQHYNEQFF
NA	NA	TRBV6-5	TRBJ1-2	TGTGTCAGCAGACGCAGGGATAACTATGGCTACACCTTC	CVSRRRDNYGYTF
NA	TRBD1	TRBV30	TRBJ2-6	TGTGCCTGGAAACAGGGGCCCTCTGACGTCCTGACTTTC	CAWKQGPSDVLTF
few	TRBD1	TRBV28	TRBJ1-6	TGTGCCAGCAGTTTACTACGGGGACAGGGTCATAATTCACCCCTCCACTTT	CASSLLRGQGHNSPLHF
once	NA	TRBV12-5	TRBJ2-3	TGTGCTAGTGGCCCCTCCGATACGCAGTATTTT	CASGPSDTQYF
NA	TRBD1	TRBV6-5	TRBJ1-1	TGTGCCAGCAGTTTATTTCGACAGGGAACCACTGAAGCTTTCTTT	CASSLFRQGTTEAFF
NA	NA	TRBV29-1	TRBJ1-1	TGCAGCGTTGACAGGGTGAACACTGAAGCTTTCTTT	CSVDRVNTEAFF
NA	TRBD2	TRBV19	TRBJ2-2	TGTGCCACCCACCCGACGGGGGGGTCGAACACCGGGGAGCTGTTTTTT	CATHPTGGSNTGELFF
NA	TRBD1	TRBV6-5	TRBJ1-4	TGTGCCAGCAGTCGACAGGGCGGGAAACTGTTTTTT	CASSRQGGKLFF
NA	TRBD2	TRBV7-8	TRBJ2-7	TGTGCCAGCAGCTCACGGGGGGGGATACGGGGCGAGCAGTACTTC	CASSSRGGIRGEQYF
NA	TRBD1	TRBV7-9	TRBJ1-4	TGTGCCAGCAGTAACTTGGACAGGGCAAATGAAAAACTGTTTTTT	CASSNLDRANEKLFF
NA	TRBD1	TRBV5-1	TRBJ1-4	TGCGCCAGCAGCTTAACCGGGACAGGGGGTGAAAAACTGTTTTTT	CASSLTGTGGEKLFF
once	NA	TRBV30	TRBJ2-7	TGTGCCTGGTCACAGGGGGGGTCGACCTACGAGCAGTACTTC	CAWSQGGSTYEQYF
NA	NA	TRBV11-2	TRBJ1-4	TGTGCCAGCAGCCCAACCAGCAGGACAAATGAAAAACTGTTTTTT	CASSPTSRTNEKLFF
NA	NA	TRBV25-1	TRBJ2-7	TGTGCCAGCAGTGGATACAGGTCCAGTAGTAGCGACGAGCAGTACTTC	CASSGYRSSSSDEQYF
NA	NA	TRBV5-8	TRBJ1-5	TGTGCCAGCAGCCGCCGGGGGGCCCAGAGTTTTGGGGCTCAGCCCCAGCATTTT	CASSRRGAQSFGAQPQHF
once	TRBD2	TRBV10-2	TRBJ2-1	TGCGCCAGCAGCCCGGGACTAGCGGGAAGCAAGCAGTTCTTC	CASSPGLAGSKQFF
NA	NA	TRBV3-1/TRBV3-2	TRBJ2-7	TGTGCCAGCAGCCAAGTGGGGGGATCCTACGAGCAGTACTTC	CASSQVGGSYEQYF
NA	TRBD1	TRBV27	TRBJ2-7	TGTGCCAGCAGTCTCCGACAGGGCCTCGGTGAGCAGTACTTC	CASSLRQGLGEQYF